This record looks at one T cell receptor beta chain sequence and its context. Its antigen specificity is not known. No base quality information exists; no much larger clone differs at one position. Collaborating institutions collected whole blood in K2EDTA tubes following their own protocols. For TCRbeta analysis, collaborators shipped samples in one of three forms: frozen whole blood, isolated PBMCs, or DNA extracted from either of those sample types. The CDR3 spans 12 residues, from the cysteine through the phenylalanine. Only the CDR3 region is kept as DNA, spanning 36 bases read in frame from base 1. As encoded in the germline V gene, CDR1 is LGHNT while CDR2 is FRNRAP. V gives up 5 bases and J gives up 4 bases, and the segment between their germline ends measures 9 bases. The source of the sample is a study of blood T cell repertoires in COVID-19 (TCRdb year 2020). With respect to the entire study: Collaborator samples came from the United States, Italy and Spain and covered acute and convalescent phases of COVID-19. The prospective study material was composed of cDNA or gDNA derived from T cells, B-cell-depleted T cells, or PBMCs. Deeply sampled blood TCRbeta repertoires from subjects exposed to, actively infected with, or recovered from COVID-19 were included in the dataset. The repertoires were released in a freely available public database intended as a resource for research on the immune response to SARS-CoV-2. Samples came from the ongoing ImmuneRACE study (first 160 participants) plus 1,254 subjects from 6 global collaborators. Nearly every sample came with metadata listing a de-identified subject ID, COVID-19 status, age in years and sex. HLA class I and class II types, where available, came from metadata supplied by the sample provider rather than from assay-based typing.

What the study reported, not specific to this receptor: Clinical and demographic metadata were provided uncurated, with the amount varying by source and participant.

TCRbeta CDR3 regions were amplified from genomic DNA using the immunoSEQ Assay, a bias-controlled multiplex PCR. As for the original processing: The number of nucleated cells in each sample was estimated from the amplification of reference gene primers within the assay. To quantify the absolute abundance of each unique TCRbeta CDR3 rearrangement, sequence reads were collapsed and filtered. For each sample, productive Simpson clonality was calculated by taking the square root of Simpson's diversity index across productive rearrangements. Not all clones reach the TCRdb copy of this immuneACCESS table, which keeps in-frame sequences only. Checked studies attribute under half of the gap to unresolved V genes and leave the rest unexplained. D and trimming come from the DNA, and the V and J calls and clone size come from that table. The sample has roughly 100,000 clones on record, 84% of them singletons. 8.5% to 10% of the sample is held by the ten biggest clonotypes.

The sample comprised peripheral blood. This clonotype originated in a man aged 40-49 years with active or convalescent COVID-19. The sequence links TRBV12-5 to TRBJ2-7, and the D gene may be TRBD1, 5 bases matching. DNA sequence: TGTGCTAGTGGTCCACGACAGTACGAGCAGTACTTC. Its protein reads: CASGPRQYEQYF.